This TCR beta chain was documented in a study of response to subunit inactivated influenza vaccine. Using its own MiXCR run on the RT-PCR reads, TCRdb lists one record per CDR3 protein. Here the sample spans some 540,000 distinct CDR3 sequences, approximately 20% being singletons. Trimming took 0 bases from V and 3 from J; bases not matched to a gene: 10. The length of the CDR3 is 18 residues. CDR1 and CDR2 (germline): SGHDN, FVKESK. In addition, the sample was reused for a study of T cells expressing NK-cell markers. This second study notes: It was by 5'RACE template switching with UMIs that TCR beta cDNA was made. Seven of the eight sequenced donors were HCMV-seropositive; one was seronegative.

The rearrangement joins TRBV14 to TRBJ2-2, with 7 bases identical to TRBD2. This TCR derives from a man aged 45-65 years who received an inactivated influenza vaccine. The specimen comprised CD4+ T cells sorted from PBMCs, sampled about 11 days after vaccination. The CDR3 here is CASSQETSSLRDTGELFF. The CDR3 coding sequence is TGTGCCAGCAGCCAAGAGACTAGCAGTCTCAGGGACACCGGGGAGCTGTTTTTT.